The rows below give T cell receptor beta chains drawn from one sample of a study of T cells in Graves' hyperthyroidism and ophthalmopathy. TCRdb re-analysed the multiplex PCR reads in MiXCR, keeping a single row per CDR3 protein. The sample has hundreds of thousands of distinct CDR3 sequences, roughly 15% seen once; the top ten hold 10% to 13%. Sequenced sample: blood. These receptors were taken from a woman under 30 with Graves' hyperthyroidism. Each CDR3 is given with its conserved first and last residue. Fields, in order: V gene, D gene, clone size, J gene, CDR3 DNA, CDR3 protein. A D gene is named only where the DNA matches it firmly. Size is omitted from some rows. Given values are once, few, many or a class for expanded clones.

>TRBV4-3|NA|NA|TRBJ2-2
TGCGCCAGCGCACGGACAGAGTCGAACACCGGGGAGCTGTTTTTT
CASARTESNTGELFF
>TRBV7-9|NA|few|TRBJ2-3
TGTGCCAGCAGCTTAGCGACCATCCCTAGGACAGATACGCAGTATTTT
CASSLATIPRTDTQYF
>TRBV7-8|NA|many|TRBJ2-3
TGTGCCAGCAGCTCGCTGGGATGGGGCACAGATACGCAGTATTTT
CASSSLGWGTDTQYF
>TRBV4-1|NA|few|TRBJ2-1
TGCGCCAGCAGCCAAGACCCATTAGGAGTAGAATTTAATGAGCAGTTCTTC
CASSQDPLGVEFNEQFF
>TRBV15|TRBD2|few|TRBJ2-7
TGTGCCACCAGCAGAGAGATTCTAGCGGGAGAAGGCGAGCAGTACTTC
CATSREILAGEGEQYF
>TRBV9|TRBD2|NA|TRBJ2-7
TGTGCCAGCAGCCTAAGACCTAGGGGGACTAGCGGAGAGTCGCCAGACTACGAGCAGTACTTC
CASSLRPRGTSGESPDYEQYF
>TRBV5-8|TRBD2|NA|TRBJ2-1
TGTGCCAGCAGCTTGTATAGCGGGAGAGGAGAGACCCAGTTCTTC
CASSLYSGRGETQFF
>TRBV9|NA|NA|TRBJ2-7
TGTGCCAGCAGCCCAGAACCTGGAGGGAACTACGAGCAGTACTTC
CASSPEPGGNYEQYF
>TRBV12-3/TRBV12-4|TRBD2|NA|TRBJ2-1
TGTGCCAGCAGTTTTGGGACTAGCGGTTCCAAGCAGTTCTTC
CASSFGTSGSKQFF
>TRBV2|NA|NA|TRBJ1-1
TGTGCCAGCAGTGAATACAATTTGAACACTGAAGCTTTCTTT
CASSEYNLNTEAFF
>TRBV3-1|TRBD2|many|TRBJ2-1
TGTGCCAGCCATACTAGCGGGAGTTACAATGAGCAGTTCTTC
CASHTSGSYNEQFF
>TRBV12-3/TRBV12-4|NA|NA|TRBJ2-7
TGTGCCAGCAGGTTCTTGGGGGTCCCCTACGAGCAGTACTTC
CASRFLGVPYEQYF
>TRBV20-1|NA|many|TRBJ1-4
TGCAGTGCTAGACCGCAGGGGAGGGATGAAAAACTGTTTTTT
CSARPQGRDEKLFF
>TRBV20-1|TRBD2|many|TRBJ2-7
TGCAGTGCTAGAGCGGCGGGAGCCTACGAGCAGTACTTC
CSARAAGAYEQYF
>TRBV11-3|TRBD1|many|TRBJ1-1
TGTGCCAGCGAGGACAGGGGGGGGATGAACACTGAAGCTTTCTTT
CASEDRGGMNTEAFF